This TCR beta chain was obtained from a study of patients and donors after allogeneic stem cell transplantation. V dropped 7 bases and J dropped 3 bases, with 21 bases sitting between them. This CDR3 is built from 16 residues. TCRdb itself ran the RT-PCR reads through MiXCR, one entry per CDR3 protein. The data show approximately 140,000 distinct CDR3 sequences, roughly two fifths seen once. The sequenced sample consisted of blood, either unsorted or a sorted T cell fraction (not recorded which). The V and J genes are TRBV12-3 or TRBV12-4 and TRBJ1-1; tentatively, D is TRBD1 (6 bases). This receptor was identified in a human donor who was either an allogeneic HSCT recipient or a stem cell or donor lymphocyte infusion donor (not recorded which). It is not recorded whose cells these are; they may come from a transplant donor. As DNA, the CDR3 is TGTGCCAGCATCTCCGGACAGCGATCTGGGCACACTGAAGCTTTCTTT. Protein: CASISGQRSGHTEAFF.